The rows below give T cell receptor beta chains drawn from one sample of a study of neurological immune-mediated disorders. TCRdb recomputed calls from the 5' RACE reads with MiXCR, one row per CDR3 protein. Of 100,000 to 150,000 distinct CDR3 sequences in the sample, 3% to 3.5% were seen once. The sequenced sample consisted of PBMCs. The receptors stem from a woman aged 25 to 39 with multiple sclerosis. Both conserved end residues are part of each CDR3. The order of the fields is CDR3 DNA, CDR3 protein, D gene, J gene, V gene, CDR3 length, clone size. D genes are given only for firm matches. Clone size appears in some rows only: once, few, many, or a class for an expanded clone.

TGCAGTGCTAGCCGGGGACAGGGCCCATGGACGCAGTATTTT CSASRGQGPWTQYF TRBD1 TRBJ2-3 TRBV20-1 14 many
TGTGCCAGCAGCTTCGGACAGGGGCTTTATGGCTACACCTTC CASSFGQGLYGYTF TRBD1 TRBJ1-2 TRBV7-2 14 many
TGTGCCAGCAGTTTCGACAGGGCCTCCTACGAGCAGTACTTC CASSFDRASYEQYF TRBD1 TRBJ2-7 TRBV12-3/TRBV12-4 14 many
TGTGCCAGCAGTCGTACAGGGCTTAGCAATCAGCCCCAGCATTTT CASSRTGLSNQPQHF NA TRBJ1-5 TRBV12-3/TRBV12-4 15 few
TGTGCCAGCACCCGCCCTGGGACAGGGGTTGGTAATGAGCAGTTCTTC CASTRPGTGVGNEQFF TRBD1 TRBJ2-1 TRBV6-2/TRBV6-3 16 few
TGCGCCAGCAGTTCTCACGGAAACTCCTACGAGCAGTACTTC CASSSHGNSYEQYF NA TRBJ2-7 TRBV4-3 14 many
TGTGCCAGCAGCTTTGGACTAGCGGGGGCCACAGATACGCAGTATTTT CASSFGLAGATDTQYF TRBD2 TRBJ2-3 TRBV11-3 16 few
TGTGCCAGCAGCCCCGGGACTAGCGGGGGGTACTCCTACAATGAGCAGTTCTTC CASSPGTSGGYSYNEQFF TRBD2 TRBJ2-1 TRBV9 18 NA
TGCAGTGTAGAACAGGGCGGGCGCGGCTACACCTTC CSVEQGGRGYTF NA TRBJ1-2 TRBV20-1 12 NA
TGTGCCAGCAGTTTTGCAGGGGGCGGCTACACCTTC CASSFAGGGYTF TRBD1 TRBJ1-2 TRBV12-3/TRBV12-4 12 many
TGTGCCAGCTCCGCAGGCGCCGGGGAGCTGTTTTTT CASSAGAGELFF NA TRBJ2-2 TRBV18 12 many
TGTGCCAGTAAGGGACAGGGGCGAGAAAAACTGTTTTTT CASKGQGREKLFF TRBD1 TRBJ1-4 TRBV19 13 few
TGTGCCAGCAGCCATCCCGGGACCTCCGATGAGCAGTTCTTC CASSHPGTSDEQFF NA TRBJ2-1 TRBV7-9 14 many
TGCGCCAGCAGCTTGGGACAGTCTTACACAGATACGCAGTATTTT CASSLGQSYTDTQYF NA TRBJ2-3 TRBV5-1 15 many
TGCAGCGTTGAAGGGGAGAGCTCCTACAATGAGCAGTTCTTC CSVEGESSYNEQFF NA TRBJ2-1 TRBV29-1 14 many
TGTAGTGCCCCAGGACAGACCAGCACAGATAAGCAGTATTTT CSAPGQTSTDKQYF NA TRBJ2-3 TRBV20-1 14 NA
TGCAGTGCTAGAGATGGGAACACCGGGGAGCTGTTTTTT CSARDGNTGELFF NA TRBJ2-2 TRBV20-1 13 many
TGTGCCAGCAGCCACGGACAGAACTATGGCTACACCTTC CASSHGQNYGYTF NA TRBJ1-2 TRBV3-1 13 many
TGTGCCAGCAGCCCACGTAATGAGCAGTTCTTC CASSPRNEQFF NA TRBJ2-1 TRBV7-9 11 many
TGTGCCAGCAGCCAAGTTGGGAGGTTGGGCACTGAAGCTTTCTTT CASSQVGRLGTEAFF NA TRBJ1-1 TRBV3-1 15 many
TGTGCCAGTAGTACAAAGACAGCTGAAGCTTTCTTT CASSTKTAEAFF NA TRBJ1-1 TRBV19 12 many